The rows below give T cell receptor beta chains drawn from one sample of a study of T cells after yellow fever vaccination. Using its own MiXCR run on the 5' RACE reads, TCRdb lists one record per CDR3 protein. The repertoire holds about 310,000 distinct CDR3 sequences, with roughly 4% as singletons. The sample in question was PBMCs, obtained on the day of the yellow fever booster vaccination. Receptors were obtained from a man between 18 and 35 years old who received the YFV17D yellow fever vaccine. Both conserved end residues are part of each CDR3. The D gene is left open where the match is weak. Only some rows state a clone size, as once, few, many or a class for expanded clones.

>NA|TRBJ2-5|TRBV4-3|TRBD2
TGCGCCAGCAGCCAAGATCCCCCCTACCCGGGGGGTGGGGAGACCCAGTACTTC
CASSQDPPYPGGGETQYF
>NA|TRBJ1-1|TRBV7-6|NA
TGTGCCAGCAGCTTAGTTACAGAACTAAATTTGAACACTGAAGCTTTCTTT
CASSLVTELNLNTEAFF
>few|TRBJ1-2|TRBV20-1|NA
TGCAGTGCTAGATTACGTCCGGTTAACTATGGCTACACCTTC
CSARLRPVNYGYTF
>many|TRBJ2-7|TRBV6-5|NA
TGTGCCAGCAGTCCCTCGGGTGCGGGGGAGCAGTACTTC
CASSPSGAGEQYF
>few|TRBJ2-1|TRBV20-1|TRBD2
TGCAGTGCTCAAAAGGGGACTAGCAGCCACAATGAGCAGTTCTTC
CSAQKGTSSHNEQFF
>many|TRBJ2-3|TRBV5-1|TRBD2
TGCGCCAGCAGCCCCCTAGCGGGGGTTGTAGATACGCAGTATTTT
CASSPLAGVVDTQYF
>NA|TRBJ1-6|TRBV29-1|NA
TGCAGCGTTGGGGAGGGAATGGATTCACCCCTCCACTTT
CSVGEGMDSPLHF
>many|TRBJ2-7|TRBV6-5|TRBD2
TGTGCCAGCAAAACTAGCGGGGGAGGCTCCTACGAGCAGTACTTC
CASKTSGGGSYEQYF
>few|TRBJ1-5|TRBV6-2/TRBV6-3|NA
TGTGCCAGCAGGCCCAGGGGTCTGATTCAGCCCCAGCATTTT
CASRPRGLIQPQHF
>NA|TRBJ1-5|TRBV7-8|NA
TGTGCCAGCAGCTTAGCGTGGCAGGGGAGCAATCAGCCCCAGCATTTT
CASSLAWQGSNQPQHF
>few|TRBJ2-3|TRBV20-1|TRBD2
TGCAGTGCTAGGGTAGCGGGGCGGACAGATACGCAGTATTTT
CSARVAGRTDTQYF
>many|TRBJ1-5|TRBV24-1|NA
TGTGCCACCAGTGACCCGTACCTGGATGGCAATCAGCCCCAGCATTTT
CATSDPYLDGNQPQHF
>few|TRBJ1-1|TRBV19|TRBD1
TGTGCCAGTAGTCCTTACGGACAGGTCGGCACTGAAGCTTTCTTT
CASSPYGQVGTEAFF
>many|TRBJ1-2|TRBV20-1|TRBD1
TGCAGTGCACCGACCTTTGACAGGGCCTATGGCTACACCTTC
CSAPTFDRAYGYTF
>many|TRBJ2-7|TRBV7-3|TRBD1
TGTGCCAGCAGCGTTTCCGACAGGGAGCCCTACGAGCAGTACTTC
CASSVSDREPYEQYF
>many|TRBJ1-5|TRBV27|NA
TGTGCCACCCATGGGTCAGGGGACAATCAGCCCCAGCATTTT
CATHGSGDNQPQHF
>NA|TRBJ1-5|TRBV3-1|NA
TGTGCCAGCAGCGTGGCAGGATCTAATCAGCCCCAGCATTTT
CASSVAGSNQPQHF
>few|TRBJ2-3|TRBV20-1|TRBD2
TGCAGTGCTAGCTTGGCTAGCGGGGGCCGTAGCACAGATACGCAGTATTTT
CSASLASGGRSTDTQYF
>few|TRBJ1-5|TRBV7-2|NA
TGTGCCAGCAGCTTAAACAGGGACAGCAATCAGCCCCAGCATTTT
CASSLNRDSNQPQHF
>few|TRBJ2-7|TRBV6-6|NA
TGTGCCAGCAGTAACGGGGACCCGCCGTTGGCGTACTTC
CASSNGDPPLAYF
>many|TRBJ2-7|TRBV12-3/TRBV12-4|NA
TGTGCCAGCAGTTTAGGGAATGATAGAGAGCAGTACTTC
CASSLGNDREQYF
>many|TRBJ2-1|TRBV9|TRBD2
TGTGCCAGCAGCCCCTTGGGACTAGAAGGAAATGAGCAGTTCTTC
CASSPLGLEGNEQFF
>few|TRBJ2-7|TRBV4-1|TRBD2
TGCGCCAGCAGCCGCAGCGGGGCCGAGCAGTACTTC
CASSRSGAEQYF
>few|TRBJ2-5|TRBV13|TRBD2
TGTGCCAGCAGCCCGAAAGCGGGGAGTAAGGGAGAGACCCAGTACTTC
CASSPKAGSKGETQYF
>many|TRBJ1-2|TRBV20-1|NA
TGCAGTGCTAGAGCCGGGTTTGGCTACACCTTC
CSARAGFGYTF
>few|TRBJ2-1|TRBV29-1|NA
TGCAGCGTTTTTGGGACTCAGGAGAAAGACAATGAGCAGTTCTTC
CSVFGTQEKDNEQFF
>many|TRBJ2-7|TRBV18|NA
TGTGCCAGCTCCGAACCGGGACCGAAGATCTACGAGCAGTACTTC
CASSEPGPKIYEQYF
>many|TRBJ1-1|TRBV5-1|NA
TGCGCCAGCAGCTTGGAGGGTGTCGGAGCTTTCTTT
CASSLEGVGAFF
>NA|TRBJ2-5|TRBV23-1|NA
TGCGCCAGCAGTCAGCCGGTCGGGGGCCCAGAGACCCAGTACTTC
CASSQPVGGPETQYF
>many|TRBJ2-2|TRBV7-2|TRBD1
TGTGCCAGCAGCTTAGCCCCACAGGGGGCGCGGACCGGGGAGCTGTTTTTT
CASSLAPQGARTGELFF
>many|TRBJ1-1|TRBV7-9|NA
TGTGCCAGCAGCTCCTGGGGGGCGAACACTGAAGCTTTCTTT
CASSSWGANTEAFF
>NA|TRBJ1-2|TRBV12-3/TRBV12-4|TRBD1
TGTGCCAGCAGTTTCGCGACAGGGCAGGGCTACACCTTC
CASSFATGQGYTF
>many|TRBJ1-4|TRBV6-2/TRBV6-3|TRBD1
TGTGCCAGCAGACCCGGGACAGCGGGAAGTCGGGCCGCGTTT
CASRPGTAGSRAAF
>many|TRBJ2-3|TRBV6-5|TRBD1
TGTGCCAGCAGTGGGACAGGGAGGGTACTTACGCAGTATTTT
CASSGTGRVLTQYF
>many|TRBJ1-6|TRBV24-1|NA
TGTGCCGTCATACAGGGTGGAAATTCACCCCTCCACTTT
CAVIQGGNSPLHF
>many|TRBJ2-7|TRBV12-3/TRBV12-4|NA
TGTGCCAGCAGCACCACAGGGAAGGGGTTCCACGAGCAGTACTTC
CASSTTGKGFHEQYF
>many|TRBJ2-5|TRBV6-2/TRBV6-3|TRBD2
TGTGCCAGCAGTTACACAACTAGCGGGGGTCACCAAGAGACCCAGTACTTC
CASSYTTSGGHQETQYF
>many|TRBJ2-7|TRBV5-1|NA
TGCGCCAGCAGCAACCAGGGGAGGGGGAACGAGCAGTACTTC
CASSNQGRGNEQYF
>many|TRBJ2-3|TRBV7-2|NA
TGTGCCAGCAGCTTAGATCGGCGGGTTGGGGATACGCAGTATTTT
CASSLDRRVGDTQYF
>NA|TRBJ2-3|TRBV7-9|TRBD1
TGTGCCAGCTTCTCAGGGGGCGGTCTGGATACGCAGTATTTT
CASFSGGGLDTQYF
>many|TRBJ2-6|TRBV7-2|TRBD2
TGCGCCAGCAGCTTGGGAGGGGCTGGGGCCAACGTCCTGACTTTC
CASSLGGAGANVLTF
>many|TRBJ2-5|TRBV7-3|NA
TGTGCCAGCAGTCGCCTAGGGGGGGCGCAGACCCAGTACTTC
CASSRLGGAQTQYF
>many|TRBJ1-5|TRBV10-3|NA
TGTGCCATCAGTGAGTCGAATCCAGGGAACCAGCCCCAGCATTTT
CAISESNPGNQPQHF
>few|TRBJ1-6|TRBV5-5|NA
TGTGCCAGCAGCTTGGCTGCAGGGCGGGATTCACCCCTCCACTTT
CASSLAAGRDSPLHF
>NA|TRBJ1-5|TRBV5-1|NA
TGCGCCAGCAGCTTGTCGGCAGGGAACCAGCCCCAGCATTTT
CASSLSAGNQPQHF
>many|TRBJ2-5|TRBV7-9|NA
TGTGCCAGCAGCCGGGCAGCACAAGAGACCCAGTACTTC
CASSRAAQETQYF
>many|TRBJ2-5|TRBV6-5|TRBD2
TGTGCCAGCAGTTTATCAGCGGGGTCATCGGAGACCCAGTACTTC
CASSLSAGSSETQYF
>many|TRBJ2-1|TRBV20-1|NA
TGCAGTGCTAGCCCGACAGAAACCTACAATGAGCAGTTCTTC
CSASPTETYNEQFF
>NA|TRBJ2-7|TRBV14|TRBD2
TGTGCCAGCAGCCAAGTTGGTCTAGCGGGGGGAAGGGAGCAGTACTTC
CASSQVGLAGGREQYF
>few|TRBJ1-2|TRBV6-1|NA
TGTGCCAGCAGTGAGATGGGGGCGGGCTACACCTTC
CASSEMGAGYTF
>NA|TRBJ2-3|TRBV7-2|NA
TGTGCCAGCAGCTCTTGGCGCGGAGGAGGTACGCAGTATTTT
CASSSWRGGGTQYF
>few|TRBJ2-1|TRBV4-1|TRBD1
TGCGCCAGCAAACGTCCGGGACAGGGGAAGGGGGAGCAGTTCTTC
CASKRPGQGKGEQFF
>many|TRBJ2-1|TRBV4-3|TRBD1
TGCGCCAGCAGCCCACAGGGGGTCTTGGAAGAGCAGTTCTTC
CASSPQGVLEEQFF
>NA|TRBJ1-2|TRBV12-3/TRBV12-4|NA
TGTGCCTCCTCCCTCAGGGGCCCCGAGTATGGCTACACCTTC
CASSLRGPEYGYTF